These T cell receptor beta chains were read from a single sample in a study of healthy donors' naive CD4 and CD8 T cells. TCRdb analysed the reads with MiXCR anew, one entry per CDR3 protein. The data show about 180,000 distinct CDR3 sequences, about 74% seen once. Sequenced input: naive CD4+ and CD8+ T cells sorted from blood, pooled from several donors. These receptors were obtained from a pool of human donors in good health; the sample pools cells from several healthy donors. CDR3s include the opening cysteine and the closing phenylalanine or tryptophan. A D gene is named only where the DNA matches it firmly. The size field is filled for only some rows; it gives once, few, many or a size class.

.,TRBJ2-1,TRBD1,TRBV30,CAWSGLDRGGNEQFF,TGTGCCTGGAGTGGTTTGGACAGGGGAGGGAATGAGCAGTTCTTC
.,TRBJ2-1,.,TRBV5-4,CASSWVSGNNEQFF,TGTGCCAGCAGCTGGGTATCGGGCAACAATGAGCAGTTCTTC
.,TRBJ1-2,TRBD1,TRBV29-1,CSVQISGTADCGYTF,TGCAGCGTTCAGATCTCCGGGACAGCAGACTGTGGCTACACCTTC
.,TRBJ1-5,.,TRBV29-1,CSVAEGLSNQPQHF,TGCAGCGTTGCCGAGGGATTGAGCAATCAGCCCCAGCATTTT
few,TRBJ1-2,.,TRBV29-1,CSGGTTLGYTF,TGCAGCGGCGGGACTACTTTGGGCTACACCTTC
.,TRBJ1-2,.,TRBV5-5,CASSRTLDLDGYTF,TGTGCCAGCAGCAGAACCTTGGACCTCGATGGCTACACCTTC
once,TRBJ2-5,.,TRBV20-1,CSAGRKQETQYF,TGCAGTGCTGGGCGAAAGCAAGAGACCCAGTACTTC
.,TRBJ2-1,.,TRBV5-6,CASSLASNNEQFF,TGTGCCAGCAGCTTGGCCAGCAACAATGAGCAGTTCTTC
.,TRBJ1-1,.,TRBV5-1,CASSFADRLLTEAFF,TGCGCCAGCAGCTTTGCAGACAGGCTCCTCACTGAAGCTTTCTTT
few,TRBJ1-2,.,TRBV6-5,CASSGSNYGYTF,TGTGCCAGCTCCGGGAGTAACTATGGCTACACCTTC
.,TRBJ2-1,.,TRBV29-1,CSVDRDGGYNEQFF,TGCAGCGTTGACCGGGACGGGGGATACAATGAGCAGTTCTTC
.,TRBJ2-7,.,TRBV19,CASSTTGRAYEQYF,TGTGCCAGTAGTACGACAGGGAGGGCCTACGAGCAGTACTTC
.,TRBJ2-7,.,TRBV28,CASTLGLASYEQYF,TGTGCCAGCACCCTAGGTCTAGCGAGCTACGAGCAGTACTTC
.,TRBJ2-1,.,TRBV2,CASTAQGNNEQFF,TGTGCCAGCACCGCGCAGGGTAACAATGAGCAGTTCTTC
.,TRBJ1-5,.,TRBV19,CASSITRNQPQHF,TGTGCCAGTAGTATCACACGCAATCAGCCCCAGCATTTT
.,TRBJ1-3,.,TRBV6-1,CASSEGQLGSGNTIYF,TGTGCCAGCAGTGAGGGACAACTCGGCTCTGGAAACACCATATATTTT
.,TRBJ2-7,TRBD1,TRBV29-1,CSVETGERTYEQYF,TGCAGCGTTGAGACAGGGGAAAGAACCTACGAGCAGTACTTC
few,TRBJ1-5,TRBD1,TRBV15,CATSRDRSHPQHF,TGTGCCACCAGTCGGGACAGAAGCCACCCCCAGCATTTT